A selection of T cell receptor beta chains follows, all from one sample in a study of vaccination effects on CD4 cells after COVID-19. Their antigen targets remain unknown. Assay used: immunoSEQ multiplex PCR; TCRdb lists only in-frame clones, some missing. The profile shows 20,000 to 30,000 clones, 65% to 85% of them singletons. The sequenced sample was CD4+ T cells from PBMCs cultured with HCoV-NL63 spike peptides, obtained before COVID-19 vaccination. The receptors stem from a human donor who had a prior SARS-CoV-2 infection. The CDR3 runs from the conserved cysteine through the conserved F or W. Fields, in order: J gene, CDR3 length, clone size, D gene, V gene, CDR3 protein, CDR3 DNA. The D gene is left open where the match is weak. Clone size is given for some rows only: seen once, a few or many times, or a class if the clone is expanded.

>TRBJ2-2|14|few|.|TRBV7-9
CASSISGTTGELFF
TGTGCCAGCAGCATTTCAGGAACCACCGGGGAGCTGTTTTTT
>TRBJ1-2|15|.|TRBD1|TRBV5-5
CASSLLPDRVDGYTF
TGTGCCAGCAGCCTACTCCCGGACAGGGTAGATGGCTACACCTTC
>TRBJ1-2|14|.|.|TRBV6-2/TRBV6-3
CASSYSGGVIGYTF
TGTGCCAGCAGTTACTCTGGGGGCGTAATCGGCTACACCTTC
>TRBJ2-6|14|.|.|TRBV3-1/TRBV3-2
CASSQGSGANVLTF
TGTGCCAGCAGCCAAGGATCTGGGGCCAACGTCCTGACTTTC
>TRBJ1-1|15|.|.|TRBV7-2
CASTPPGGVRTEAFF
TGTGCCAGCACCCCACCCGGGGGAGTGAGGACTGAAGCTTTCTTT
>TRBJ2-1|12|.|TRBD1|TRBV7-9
CASTGQGDEQFF
TGTGCCAGCACCGGACAGGGGGATGAGCAGTTCTTC
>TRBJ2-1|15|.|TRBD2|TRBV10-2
CASSPLGRKHNEQFF
TGCGCCAGCAGTCCGCTCGGGAGGAAGCACAATGAGCAGTTCTTC
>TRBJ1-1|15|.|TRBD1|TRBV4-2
CASSHPGQTNTEAFF
TGTGCCAGCAGCCATCCGGGACAGACTAACACTGAAGCTTTCTTT
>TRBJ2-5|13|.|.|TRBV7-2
CASSLVYRGTQYF
TGTGCCAGCAGCTTAGTGTACCGGGGGACCCAGTACTTC
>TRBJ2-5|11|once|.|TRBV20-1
CSAPLLGTQYF
TGCAGTGCCCCCCTCCTGGGGACCCAGTACTTC
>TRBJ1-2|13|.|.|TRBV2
CASSAIGTSGYTF
TGTGCCAGCAGTGCCATTGGGACAAGCGGCTACACCTTC
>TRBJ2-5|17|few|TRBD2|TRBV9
CASSPGTSGGALETQYF
TGTGCCAGCAGCCCAGGGACTAGCGGGGGGGCCCTGGAGACCCAGTACTTC
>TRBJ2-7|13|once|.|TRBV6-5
CATTSSDPYEQYF
TGTGCCACCACGTCTTCTGACCCCTACGAGCAGTACTTC
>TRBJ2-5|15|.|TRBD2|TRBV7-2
CASSLVSGGQETQYF
TGTGCCAGCAGCTTAGTCTCGGGGGGGCAGGAGACCCAGTACTTC
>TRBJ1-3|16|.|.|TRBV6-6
CASSYNRGVSGNTIYF
TGTGCCAGCAGTTACAACCGGGGAGTATCTGGAAACACCATATATTTT
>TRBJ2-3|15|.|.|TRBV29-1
CSVEEEGPSTDTQYF
TGCAGCGTTGAAGAGGAGGGTCCTAGCACAGATACGCAGTATTTT
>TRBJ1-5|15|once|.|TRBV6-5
CASSYMGRDNQPQHF
TGTGCCAGCAGTTACATGGGCAGGGATAATCAGCCCCAGCATTTT
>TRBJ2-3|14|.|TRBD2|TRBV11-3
CASTYSSGSDTQYF
TGTGCCAGCACCTATTCAAGCGGGAGTGATACGCAGTATTTT
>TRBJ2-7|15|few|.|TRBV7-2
CASSWPGRGIYEQYF
TGTGCCAGCAGCTGGCCGGGACGGGGGATCTACGAGCAGTACTTC
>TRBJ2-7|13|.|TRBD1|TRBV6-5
CASPGTGVAEQYF
TGTGCCAGCCCCGGGACAGGGGTAGCCGAGCAGTACTTC
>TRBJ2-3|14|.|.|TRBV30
CAWKWGRGKDTQYF
TGTGCCTGGAAATGGGGCAGGGGCAAGGATACGCAGTATTTT
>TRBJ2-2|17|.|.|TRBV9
CASSVEVWAGAFGELFF
TGTGCCAGCAGCGTAGAAGTTTGGGCAGGTGCTTTCGGGGAGCTGTTTTTT
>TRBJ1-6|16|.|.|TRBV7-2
CASKAKGVSYNSPLHF
TGTGCCAGCAAAGCAAAGGGGGTCTCCTATAATTCACCCCTCCACTTT
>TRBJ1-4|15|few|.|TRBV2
CASSTPRVSNEKLFF
TGTGCCAGCAGCACGCCCAGGGTCAGTAATGAAAAACTGTTTTTT
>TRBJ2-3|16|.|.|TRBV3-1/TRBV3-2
CASSQDLGQGTDTQYF
TGTGCCAGCAGCCAAGACCTGGGTCAGGGTACAGATACGCAGTATTTT
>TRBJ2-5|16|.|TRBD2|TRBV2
CASSEVTLAGEETQYF
TGTGCCAGCAGTGAAGTAACCCTAGCGGGGGAAGAGACCCAGTACTTC
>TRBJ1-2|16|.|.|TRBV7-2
CASSNVAVSANYGYTF
TGTGCCAGCAGCAACGTAGCTGTCTCAGCTAACTATGGCTACACCTTC
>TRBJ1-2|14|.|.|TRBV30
CAWAVQGIYYGYTF
TGTGCCTGGGCGGTTCAGGGAATATACTATGGCTACACCTTC
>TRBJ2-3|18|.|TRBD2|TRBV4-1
CASSQEGLAGGFTDTQYF
TGCGCCAGCAGCCAGGAGGGACTAGCGGGGGGCTTCACAGATACGCAGTATTTT
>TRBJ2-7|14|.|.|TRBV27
CASSFGYRADEQYF
TGTGCCAGCAGTTTTGGGTACAGGGCGGACGAGCAGTACTTC
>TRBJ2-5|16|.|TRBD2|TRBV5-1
CASSTGLAGTAETQYF
TGCGCCAGCAGCACGGGACTAGCGGGAACGGCCGAGACCCAGTACTTC
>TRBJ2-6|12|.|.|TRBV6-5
CASISGANVLTF
TGTGCCAGCATAAGTGGGGCCAACGTCCTGACTTTC
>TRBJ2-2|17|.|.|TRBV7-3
CASSMDGLYANTGELFF
TGTGCCAGCAGCATGGACGGACTTTATGCGAACACCGGGGAGCTGTTTTTT
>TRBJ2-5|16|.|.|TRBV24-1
CATSDYGRNYQETQYF
TGTGCCACCAGTGATTACGGTCGGAACTATCAAGAGACCCAGTACTTC
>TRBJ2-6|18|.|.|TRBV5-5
CASSLAGVDFSGANVLTF
TGTGCCAGCAGCTTGGCCGGGGTCGACTTCTCTGGGGCCAACGTCCTGACTTTC
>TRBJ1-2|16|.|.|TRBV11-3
CASSFNLRGSNYGYTF
TGTGCCAGCAGCTTTAATTTGCGGGGGTCTAACTATGGCTACACCTTC
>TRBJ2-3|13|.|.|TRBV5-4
CASSLLFTDTQYF
TGTGCCAGCAGCTTGTTGTTCACAGATACGCAGTATTTT
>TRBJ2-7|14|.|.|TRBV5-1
CASSLQIQGYEQYF
TGCGCCAGCAGCTTGCAGATACAGGGATACGAGCAGTACTTC
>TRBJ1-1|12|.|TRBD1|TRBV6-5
CASREGTGGAFF
TGTGCCAGCAGAGAGGGGACAGGGGGAGCTTTCTTT
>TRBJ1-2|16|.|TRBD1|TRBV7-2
CASSLVGAGGVYGYTF
TGTGCCAGCAGCTTAGTGGGAGCAGGGGGAGTCTATGGCTACACCTTC
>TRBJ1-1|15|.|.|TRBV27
CASSLSIQVGAEAFF
TGTGCCAGCAGTTTATCGATACAAGTCGGAGCTGAAGCTTTCTTT
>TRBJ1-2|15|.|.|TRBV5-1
CASSLGQNSNYGYTF
TGCGCCAGCAGCTTGGGACAGAACTCCAACTATGGCTACACCTTC
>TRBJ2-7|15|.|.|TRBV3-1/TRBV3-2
CASSQEGHAYVEQYF
TGTGCCAGCAGCCAAGAGGGGCATGCATACGTCGAGCAGTACTTC
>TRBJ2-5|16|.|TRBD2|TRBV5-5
CASSLWTSGDQETQYF
TGTGCCAGCAGCTTATGGACTAGCGGAGACCAAGAGACCCAGTACTTC
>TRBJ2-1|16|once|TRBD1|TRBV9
CASSVTGTGLYNEQFF
TGTGCCAGCAGCGTTACCGGGACAGGGTTATACAATGAGCAGTTCTTC
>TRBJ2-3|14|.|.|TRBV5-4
CASSLEQPTDTQYF
TGTGCCAGCAGCTTGGAACAGCCAACAGATACGCAGTATTTT
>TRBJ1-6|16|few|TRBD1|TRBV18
CASSHSPGQVNSPLHF
TGTGCCAGCTCACATAGCCCGGGACAGGTCAATTCACCCCTCCACTTT